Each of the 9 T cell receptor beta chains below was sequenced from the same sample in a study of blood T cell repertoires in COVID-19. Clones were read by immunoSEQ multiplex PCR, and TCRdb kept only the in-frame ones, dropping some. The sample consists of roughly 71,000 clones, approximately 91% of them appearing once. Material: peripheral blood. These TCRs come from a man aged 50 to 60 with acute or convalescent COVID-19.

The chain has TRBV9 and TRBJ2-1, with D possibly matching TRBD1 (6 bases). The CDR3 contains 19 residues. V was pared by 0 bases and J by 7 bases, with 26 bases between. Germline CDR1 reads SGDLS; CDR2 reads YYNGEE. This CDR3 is CASSVEGSRDTLTRNEQFF. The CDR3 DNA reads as TGTGCCAGCAGCGTAGAGGGGTCCCGGGACACCCTCACTCGGAATGAGCAGTTCTTC.

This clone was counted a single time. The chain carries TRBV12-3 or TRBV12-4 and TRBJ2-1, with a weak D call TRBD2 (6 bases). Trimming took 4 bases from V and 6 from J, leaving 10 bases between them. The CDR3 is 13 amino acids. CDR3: CASSWDFSNEQFF. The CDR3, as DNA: TGTGCCAGCAGTTGGGACTTCTCCAATGAGCAGTTCTTC.

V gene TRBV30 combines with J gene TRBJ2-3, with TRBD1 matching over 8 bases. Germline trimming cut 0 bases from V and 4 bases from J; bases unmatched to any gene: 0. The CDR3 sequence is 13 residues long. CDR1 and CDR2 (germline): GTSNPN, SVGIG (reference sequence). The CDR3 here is CAWSVQGADTQYF. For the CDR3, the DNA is TGTGCCTGGAGTGTACAGGGGGCAGATACGCAGTATTTT.

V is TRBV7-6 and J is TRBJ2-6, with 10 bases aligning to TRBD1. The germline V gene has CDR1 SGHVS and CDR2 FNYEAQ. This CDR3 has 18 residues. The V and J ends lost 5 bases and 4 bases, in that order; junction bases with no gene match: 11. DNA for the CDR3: TGTGCCAGCAGCCCTAGGGACAGGGGATCCCCCGGGGCCAACGTCCTGACTTTC. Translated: CASSPRDRGSPGANVLTF.

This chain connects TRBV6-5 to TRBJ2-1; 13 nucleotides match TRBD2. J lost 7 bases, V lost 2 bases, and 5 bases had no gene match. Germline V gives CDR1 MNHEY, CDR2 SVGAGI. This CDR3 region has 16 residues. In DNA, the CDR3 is TGTGCCAGCAGTTACAAGGGACTAGCGGGGCAGAATGAGCAGTTCTTC. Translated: CASSYKGLAGQNEQFF.

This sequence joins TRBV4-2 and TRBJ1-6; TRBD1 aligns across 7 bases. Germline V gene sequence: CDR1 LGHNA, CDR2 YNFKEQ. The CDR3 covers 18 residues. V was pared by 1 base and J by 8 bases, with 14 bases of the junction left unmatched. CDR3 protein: CASSQGSGGGATYSPLHF. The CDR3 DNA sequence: TGTGCCAGCAGCCAAGGAAGTGGAGGGGGCGCGACCTATTCACCCCTCCACTTT.

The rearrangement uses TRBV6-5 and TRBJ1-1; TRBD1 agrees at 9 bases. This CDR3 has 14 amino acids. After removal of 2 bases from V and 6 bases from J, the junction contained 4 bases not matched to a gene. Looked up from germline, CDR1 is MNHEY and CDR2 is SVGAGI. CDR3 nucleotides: TGTGCCAGCAGTTACACAGGGGGCAAAGCTGAAGCTTTCTTT. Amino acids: CASSYTGGKAEAFF.

The CDR3 sequence is CASSPGTVYGYTF. CDR3 in DNA: TGTGCCAGCAGCCCCGGGACAGTCTATGGCTACACCTTC. The chain joins TRBV27 to TRBJ1-2; 7 bases line up with TRBD1. The CDR3 has 13 residues. Germline CDR1 and CDR2: MNHEY and SMNVEV (reference sequence). Trimming cost V 6 bases and J 4 bases; bases outside gene matches: 5.

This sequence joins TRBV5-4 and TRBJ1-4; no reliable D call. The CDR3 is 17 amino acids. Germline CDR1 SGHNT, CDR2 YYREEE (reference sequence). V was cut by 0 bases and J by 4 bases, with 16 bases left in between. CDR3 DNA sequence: TGTGCCAGCAGCTTGGGTGGGCCCTCTAATCTTAATGAAAAACTGTTTTTT. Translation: CASSLGGPSNLNEKLFF.